The clone carrying this T cell receptor (beta chain) was seen ten or more times. What it recognizes is unknown. Transcripts of RNA were the source for amplifying TCR beta CDR3 regions. An opening RT-PCR round employed HTBI primers and preceded a second-round multiplex PCR. MiXCR, applied by TCRdb to the multiplex PCR reads, yields one record per CDR3 protein. Among approximately 1.2 million distinct CDR3 sequences listed, less than 45% were seen once. This record belongs to a study of Graves' ophthalmopathy and Graves' hyperthyroidism. Other autoimmune diseases, uncontrolled infections, pregnancy and lactation each led to patient exclusion. Whole-study results and caveats: Ophthalmopathy progression cases were predicted by the model with approximately 71% sensitivity and 72% to 80% specificity.

Unmatched junction bases numbered 12, after V lost 5 bases and J lost 3 bases. The CDR3 is 17 amino acids. Germline lookup yields CDR1 SGHTA and CDR2 FQGNSA. The sequencing input was peripheral blood or thyroid tissue (not recorded which). This chain uses TRBV7-2 with TRBJ1-5, with 8 positions matching TRBD1. The clonotype was recovered from an adult man with Graves' hyperthyroidism. The chain's CDR3 is CASSPDRESFVNQPQHF. For the CDR3, the DNA is TGTGCCAGCAGCCCGGACAGGGAGAGCTTTGTCAATCAGCCCCAGCATTTT.